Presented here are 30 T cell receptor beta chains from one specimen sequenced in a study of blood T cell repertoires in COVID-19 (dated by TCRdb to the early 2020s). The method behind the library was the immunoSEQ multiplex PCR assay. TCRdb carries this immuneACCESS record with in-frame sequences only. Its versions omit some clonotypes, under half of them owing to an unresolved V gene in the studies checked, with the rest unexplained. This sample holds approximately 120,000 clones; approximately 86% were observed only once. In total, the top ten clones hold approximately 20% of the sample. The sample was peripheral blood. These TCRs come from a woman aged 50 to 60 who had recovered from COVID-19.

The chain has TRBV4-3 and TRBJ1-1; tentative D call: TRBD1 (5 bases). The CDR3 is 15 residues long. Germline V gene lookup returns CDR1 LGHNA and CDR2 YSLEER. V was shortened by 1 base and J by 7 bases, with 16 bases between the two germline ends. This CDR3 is CASSQADGREGEAFF. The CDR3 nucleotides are TGCGCCAGCAGCCAAGCGGATGGCAGGGAGGGTGAAGCTTTCTTT.

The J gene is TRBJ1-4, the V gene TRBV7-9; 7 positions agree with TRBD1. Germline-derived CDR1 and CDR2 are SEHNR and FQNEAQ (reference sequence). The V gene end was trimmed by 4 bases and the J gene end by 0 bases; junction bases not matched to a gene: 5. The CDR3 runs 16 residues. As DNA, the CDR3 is TGTGCCAGCAGCTCGGGACAGACCACAACTAATGAAAAACTGTTTTTT. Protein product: CASSSGQTTTNEKLFF.

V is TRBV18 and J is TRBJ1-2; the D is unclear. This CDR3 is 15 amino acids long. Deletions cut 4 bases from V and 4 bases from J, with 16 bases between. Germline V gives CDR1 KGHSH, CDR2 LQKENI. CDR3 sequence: CASSLTATQTYGYTF. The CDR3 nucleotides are TGTGCCAGCTCACTCACAGCTACGCAGACCTATGGCTACACCTTC.

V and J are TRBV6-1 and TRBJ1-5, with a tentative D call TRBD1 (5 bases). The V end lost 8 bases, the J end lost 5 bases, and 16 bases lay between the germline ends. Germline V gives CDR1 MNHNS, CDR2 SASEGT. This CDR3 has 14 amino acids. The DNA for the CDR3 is TGTGCCAGCCGAGGGGAGGGACGATATCAGCCCCAGCATTTT. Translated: CASRGEGRYQPQHF.

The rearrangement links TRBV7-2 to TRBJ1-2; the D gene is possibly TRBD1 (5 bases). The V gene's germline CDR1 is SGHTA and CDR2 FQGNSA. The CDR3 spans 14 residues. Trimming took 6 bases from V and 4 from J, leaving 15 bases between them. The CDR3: CASSRIGTRYGYTF. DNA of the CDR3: TGTGCCAGCAGTCGCATCGGGACTCGCTATGGCTACACCTTC.

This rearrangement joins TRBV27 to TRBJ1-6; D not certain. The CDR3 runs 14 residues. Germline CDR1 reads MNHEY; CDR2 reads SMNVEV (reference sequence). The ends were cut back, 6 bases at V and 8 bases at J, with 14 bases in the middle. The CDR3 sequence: CASRGFTRDSPLHF. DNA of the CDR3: TGTGCCAGCAGGGGTTTTACGCGGGATTCACCCCTCCACTTT.

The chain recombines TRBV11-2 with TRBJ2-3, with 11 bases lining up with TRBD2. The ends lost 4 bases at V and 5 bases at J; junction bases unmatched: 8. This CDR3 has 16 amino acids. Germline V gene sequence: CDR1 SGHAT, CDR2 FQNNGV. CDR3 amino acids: CASSSSSGGPLDTQYF. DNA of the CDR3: TGTGCCAGCAGCTCTTCTAGCGGGGGGCCCTTAGATACGCAGTATTTT.

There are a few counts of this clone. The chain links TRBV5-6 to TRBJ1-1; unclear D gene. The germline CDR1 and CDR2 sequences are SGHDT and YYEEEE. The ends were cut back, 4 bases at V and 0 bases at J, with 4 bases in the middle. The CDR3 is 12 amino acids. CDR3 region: CASSLLNTEAFF. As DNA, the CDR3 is TGTGCCAGCAGCCTACTGAACACTGAAGCTTTCTTT.

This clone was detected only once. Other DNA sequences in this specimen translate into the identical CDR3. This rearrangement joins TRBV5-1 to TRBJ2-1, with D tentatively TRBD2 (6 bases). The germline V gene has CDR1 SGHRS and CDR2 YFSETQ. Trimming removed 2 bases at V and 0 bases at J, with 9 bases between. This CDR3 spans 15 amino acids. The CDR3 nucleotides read TGCGCCAGCAGCTTTAGCGGTAGCTCCTACAATGAGCAGTTCTTC. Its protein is CASSFSGSSYNEQFF.

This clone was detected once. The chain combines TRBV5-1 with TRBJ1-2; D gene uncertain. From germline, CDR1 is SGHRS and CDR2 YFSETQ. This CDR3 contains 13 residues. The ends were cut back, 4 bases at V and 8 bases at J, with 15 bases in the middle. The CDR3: CASSPLPGGGYTF. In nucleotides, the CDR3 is TGCGCCAGCAGCCCCCTACCTGGCGGAGGCTACACCTTC.

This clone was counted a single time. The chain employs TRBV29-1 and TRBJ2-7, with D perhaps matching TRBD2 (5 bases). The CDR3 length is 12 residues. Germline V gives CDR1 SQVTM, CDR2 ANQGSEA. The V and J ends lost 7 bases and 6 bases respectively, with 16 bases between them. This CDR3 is CSGTGHRGEQYF. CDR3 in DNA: TGCAGCGGGACCGGGCACCGGGGCGAGCAGTACTTC.

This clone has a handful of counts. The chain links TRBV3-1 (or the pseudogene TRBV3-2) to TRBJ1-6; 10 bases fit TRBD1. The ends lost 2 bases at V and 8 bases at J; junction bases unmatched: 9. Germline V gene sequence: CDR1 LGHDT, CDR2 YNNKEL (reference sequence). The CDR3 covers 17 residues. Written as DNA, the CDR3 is TGTGCCAGCAGCCAATACCGGGACAGGGGCCCCTATTCACCCCTCCACTTT. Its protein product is CASSQYRDRGPYSPLHF.

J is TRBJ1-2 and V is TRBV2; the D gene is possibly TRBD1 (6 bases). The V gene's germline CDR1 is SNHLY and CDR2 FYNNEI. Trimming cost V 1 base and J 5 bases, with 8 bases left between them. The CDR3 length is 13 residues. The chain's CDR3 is CASSEGQVYGYTF. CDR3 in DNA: TGTGCCAGCAGTGAAGGACAGGTATATGGCTACACCTTC.

The chain's CDR3 is CAISESRVGRGNEQYF. CDR3 bases: TGTGCCATCAGTGAGTCGAGGGTTGGGAGAGGGAACGAGCAGTACTTC. The chain links TRBV10-3 to TRBJ2-7; tentative D call: TRBD2 (5 bases). This CDR3 is built from 16 residues. V lost 0 bases and J lost 5, with 17 bases in between. From germline, CDR1 is ENHRY and CDR2 SYGVKD.

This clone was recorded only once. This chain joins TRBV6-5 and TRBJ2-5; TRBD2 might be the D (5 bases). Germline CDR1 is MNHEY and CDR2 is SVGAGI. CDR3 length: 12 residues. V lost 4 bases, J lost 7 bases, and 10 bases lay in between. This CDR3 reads CASSFQSGTQYF. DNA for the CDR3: TGTGCCAGCAGTTTCCAAAGCGGGACCCAGTACTTC.

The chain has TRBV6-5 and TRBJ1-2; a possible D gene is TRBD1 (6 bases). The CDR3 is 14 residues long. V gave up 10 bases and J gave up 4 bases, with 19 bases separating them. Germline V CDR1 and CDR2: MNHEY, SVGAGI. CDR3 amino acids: CATSWGLFSYGYTF. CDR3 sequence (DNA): TGTGCCACCTCGTGGGGGCTTTTTAGCTATGGCTACACCTTC.

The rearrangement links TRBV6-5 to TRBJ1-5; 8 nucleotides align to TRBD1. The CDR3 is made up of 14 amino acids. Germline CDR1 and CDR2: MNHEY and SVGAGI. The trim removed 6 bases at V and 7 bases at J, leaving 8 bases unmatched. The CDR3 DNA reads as TGTGCCAGCAGCGTTACAGGGGGAGACCAGCCCCAGCATTTT. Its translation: CASSVTGGDQPQHF.

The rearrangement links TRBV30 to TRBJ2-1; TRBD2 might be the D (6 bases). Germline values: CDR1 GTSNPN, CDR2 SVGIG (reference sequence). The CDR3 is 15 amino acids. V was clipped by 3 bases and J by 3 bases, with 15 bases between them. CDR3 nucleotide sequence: TGTGCCTGGAGCGTCGGGGGAGCCCTCTACAATGAGCAGTTCTTC. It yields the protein CAWSVGGALYNEQFF.

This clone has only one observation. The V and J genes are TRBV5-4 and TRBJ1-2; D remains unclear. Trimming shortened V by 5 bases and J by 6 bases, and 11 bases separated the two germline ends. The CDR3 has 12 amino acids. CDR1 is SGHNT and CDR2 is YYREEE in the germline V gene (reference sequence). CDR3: CASRFPGDGYTF. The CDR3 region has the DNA TGTGCCAGCAGATTCCCCGGGGATGGCTACACCTTC.

CDR3 loop: CASSKSRQGAANQPQHF. CDR3 coding DNA: TGTGCCAGCAGCAAGAGCAGACAGGGGGCGGCCAATCAGCCCCAGCATTTT. The J gene is TRBJ1-5, the V gene TRBV6-2 or TRBV6-3, with 10 bases aligning to TRBD1. Germline values: CDR1 MNHEY, CDR2 SVGEGT. V shed 6 bases, J shed 3 bases, and the junction held 11 bases outside the gene matches. The CDR3 runs to 17 residues.

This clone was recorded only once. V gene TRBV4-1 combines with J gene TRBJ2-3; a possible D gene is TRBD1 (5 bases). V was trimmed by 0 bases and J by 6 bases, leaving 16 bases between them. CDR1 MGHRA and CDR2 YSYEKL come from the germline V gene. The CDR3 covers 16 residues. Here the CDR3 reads CASSQDDSREGDTQYF. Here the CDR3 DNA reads TGCGCCAGCAGCCAAGATGATTCCAGGGAAGGGGATACGCAGTATTTT.

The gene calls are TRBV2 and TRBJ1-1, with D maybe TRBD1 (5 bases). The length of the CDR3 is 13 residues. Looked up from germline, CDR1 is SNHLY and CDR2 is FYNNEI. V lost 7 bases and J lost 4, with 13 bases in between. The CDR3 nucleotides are TGTGCCAGCATCTGGGGCTGGAGCACTGAAGCTTTCTTT. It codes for CASIWGWSTEAFF.

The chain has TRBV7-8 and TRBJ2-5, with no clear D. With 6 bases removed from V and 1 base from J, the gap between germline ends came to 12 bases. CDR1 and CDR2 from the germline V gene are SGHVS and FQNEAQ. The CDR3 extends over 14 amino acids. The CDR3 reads CASRFIGPQETQYF. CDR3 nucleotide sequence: TGTGCCAGCAGGTTCATTGGGCCCCAAGAGACCCAGTACTTC.

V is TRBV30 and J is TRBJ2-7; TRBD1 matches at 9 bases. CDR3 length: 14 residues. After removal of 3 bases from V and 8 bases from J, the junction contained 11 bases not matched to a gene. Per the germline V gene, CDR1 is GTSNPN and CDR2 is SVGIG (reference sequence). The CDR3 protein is CAWREPGTGFKQYF. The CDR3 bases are TGTGCCTGGAGGGAACCCGGGACAGGGTTTAAGCAGTACTTC.

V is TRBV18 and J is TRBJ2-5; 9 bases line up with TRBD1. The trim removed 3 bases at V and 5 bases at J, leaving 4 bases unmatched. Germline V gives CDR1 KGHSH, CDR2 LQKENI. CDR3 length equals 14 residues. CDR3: CASSPGQGAETQYF. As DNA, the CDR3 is TGTGCCAGCTCACCGGGACAGGGAGCGGAGACCCAGTACTTC.

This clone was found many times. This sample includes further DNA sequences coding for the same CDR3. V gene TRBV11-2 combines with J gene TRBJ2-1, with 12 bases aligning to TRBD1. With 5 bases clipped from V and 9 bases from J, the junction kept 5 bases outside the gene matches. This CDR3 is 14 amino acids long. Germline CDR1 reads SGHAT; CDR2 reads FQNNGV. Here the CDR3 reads CASSAGQGAGEQFF. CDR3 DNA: TGTGCCAGCAGCGCGGGACAGGGGGCGGGTGAGCAGTTCTTC.

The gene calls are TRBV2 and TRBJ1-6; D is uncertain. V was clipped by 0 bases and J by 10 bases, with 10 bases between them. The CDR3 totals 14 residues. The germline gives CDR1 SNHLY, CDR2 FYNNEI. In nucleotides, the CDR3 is TGTGCCAGCAGTGAAGCGCGAGGGTACTCACCCCTCCACTTT. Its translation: CASSEARGYSPLHF.

The CDR3 region is CASRKQGAYGYTF. CDR3 nucleotide sequence: TGCGCCAGCAGGAAACAGGGGGCGTATGGCTACACCTTC. The chain combines TRBV5-1 with TRBJ1-2; 9 bases are shared with TRBD1. Per germline, CDR1 SGHRS and CDR2 YFSETQ. V shed 5 bases, J shed 5 bases, and the junction held 4 bases outside the gene matches. The CDR3 has 13 residues.

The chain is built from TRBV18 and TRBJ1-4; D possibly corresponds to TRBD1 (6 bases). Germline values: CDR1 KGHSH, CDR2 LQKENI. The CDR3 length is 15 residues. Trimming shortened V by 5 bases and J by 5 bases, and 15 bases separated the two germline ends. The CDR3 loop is CASSNYGDNNEKLFF. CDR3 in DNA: TGTGCCAGCTCAAACTACGGGGACAACAATGAAAAACTGTTTTTT.

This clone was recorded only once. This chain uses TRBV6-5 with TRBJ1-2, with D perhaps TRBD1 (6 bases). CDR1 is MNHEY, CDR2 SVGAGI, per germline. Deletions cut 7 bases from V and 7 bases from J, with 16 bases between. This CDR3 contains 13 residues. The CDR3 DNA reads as TGTGCCAGCATGCGGGGGCATGGAACTGGCTACACCTTC. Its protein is CASMRGHGTGYTF.